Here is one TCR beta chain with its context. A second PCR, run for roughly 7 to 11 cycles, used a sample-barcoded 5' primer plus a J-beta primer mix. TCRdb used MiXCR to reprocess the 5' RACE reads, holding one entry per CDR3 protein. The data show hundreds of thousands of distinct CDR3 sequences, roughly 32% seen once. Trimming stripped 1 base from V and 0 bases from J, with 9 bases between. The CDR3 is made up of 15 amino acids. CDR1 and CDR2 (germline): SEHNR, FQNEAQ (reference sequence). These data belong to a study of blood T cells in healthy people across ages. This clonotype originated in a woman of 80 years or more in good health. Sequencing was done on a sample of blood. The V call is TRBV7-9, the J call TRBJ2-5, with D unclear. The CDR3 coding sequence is TGTGCCAGCAGCTTAGGTCGTAGTGACCAAGAGACCCAGTACTTC. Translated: CASSLGRSDQETQYF.